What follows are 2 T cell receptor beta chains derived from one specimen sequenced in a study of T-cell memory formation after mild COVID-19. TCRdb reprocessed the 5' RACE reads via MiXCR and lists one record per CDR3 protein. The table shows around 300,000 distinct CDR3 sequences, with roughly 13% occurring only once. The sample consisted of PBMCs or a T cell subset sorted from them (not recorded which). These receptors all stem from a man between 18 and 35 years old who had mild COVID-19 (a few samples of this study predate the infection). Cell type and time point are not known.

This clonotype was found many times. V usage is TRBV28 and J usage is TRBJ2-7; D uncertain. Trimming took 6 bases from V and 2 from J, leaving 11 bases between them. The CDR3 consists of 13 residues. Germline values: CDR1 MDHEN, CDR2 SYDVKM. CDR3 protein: CASRAGSTYEQYV. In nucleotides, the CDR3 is TGTGCCAGCAGAGCCGGCAGCACCTACGAGCAGTACGTC.

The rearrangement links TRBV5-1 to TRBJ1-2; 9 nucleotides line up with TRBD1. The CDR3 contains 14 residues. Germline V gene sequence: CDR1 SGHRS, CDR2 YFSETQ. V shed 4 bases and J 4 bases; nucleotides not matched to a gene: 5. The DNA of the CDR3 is TGCGCCAGCAGCCCCGGGACAGGGTTCTATGGCTACACCTTC. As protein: CASSPGTGFYGYTF.